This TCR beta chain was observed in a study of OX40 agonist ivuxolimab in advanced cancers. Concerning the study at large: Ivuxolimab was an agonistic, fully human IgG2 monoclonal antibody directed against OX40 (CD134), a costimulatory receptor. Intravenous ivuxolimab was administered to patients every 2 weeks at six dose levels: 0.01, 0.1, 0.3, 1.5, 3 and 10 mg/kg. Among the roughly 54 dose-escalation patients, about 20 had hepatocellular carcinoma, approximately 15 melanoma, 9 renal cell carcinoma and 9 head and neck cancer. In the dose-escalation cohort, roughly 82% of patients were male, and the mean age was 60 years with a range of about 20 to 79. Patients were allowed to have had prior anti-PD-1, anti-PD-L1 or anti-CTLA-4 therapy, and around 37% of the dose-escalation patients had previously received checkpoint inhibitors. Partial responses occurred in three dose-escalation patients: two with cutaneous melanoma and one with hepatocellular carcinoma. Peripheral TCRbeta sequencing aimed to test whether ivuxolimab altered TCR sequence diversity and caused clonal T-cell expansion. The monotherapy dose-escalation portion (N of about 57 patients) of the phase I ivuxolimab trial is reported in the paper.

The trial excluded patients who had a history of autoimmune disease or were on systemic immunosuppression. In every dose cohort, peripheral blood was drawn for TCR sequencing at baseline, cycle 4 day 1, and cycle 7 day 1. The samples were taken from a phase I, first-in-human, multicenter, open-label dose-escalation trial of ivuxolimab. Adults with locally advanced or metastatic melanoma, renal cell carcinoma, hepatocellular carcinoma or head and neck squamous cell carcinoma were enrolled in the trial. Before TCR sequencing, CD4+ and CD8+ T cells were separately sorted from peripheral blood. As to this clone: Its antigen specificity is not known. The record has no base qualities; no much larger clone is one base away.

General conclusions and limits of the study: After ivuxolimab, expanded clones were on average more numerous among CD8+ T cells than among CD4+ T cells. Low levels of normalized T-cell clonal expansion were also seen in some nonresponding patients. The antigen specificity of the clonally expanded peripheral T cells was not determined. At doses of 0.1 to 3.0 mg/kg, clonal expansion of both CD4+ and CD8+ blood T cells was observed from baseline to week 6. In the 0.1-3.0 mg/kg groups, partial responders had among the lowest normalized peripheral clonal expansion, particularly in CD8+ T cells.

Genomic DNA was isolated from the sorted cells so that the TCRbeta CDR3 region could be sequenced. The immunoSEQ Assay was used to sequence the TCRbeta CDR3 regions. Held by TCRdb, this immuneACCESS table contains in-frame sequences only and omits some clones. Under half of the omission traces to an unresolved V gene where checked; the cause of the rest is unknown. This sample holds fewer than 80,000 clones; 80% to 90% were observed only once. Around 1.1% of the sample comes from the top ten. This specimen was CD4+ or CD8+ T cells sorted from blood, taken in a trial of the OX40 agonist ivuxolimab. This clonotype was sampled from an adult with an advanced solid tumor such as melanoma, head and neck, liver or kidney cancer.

This receptor carries the CDR3 CASSLNPGTGDGYTF. The nucleotide sequence reads as follows: TGTGCCAGCAGCTTAAACCCCGGGACCGGGGATGGCTACACCTTC. This chain joins TRBV7-3 to TRBJ1-2; a tentative D call is TRBD1 (5 bases match). At the junction V is shortened by 1 base and J by 6 bases, with 15 bases in between. Measured from the cysteine to the phenylalanine, the CDR3 is 15 residues long. This entry keeps only the CDR3 DNA: 45 bases, framed from base 1. CDR1 is given as SGHTA and CDR2 as FQGTGA, both from the germline V gene.